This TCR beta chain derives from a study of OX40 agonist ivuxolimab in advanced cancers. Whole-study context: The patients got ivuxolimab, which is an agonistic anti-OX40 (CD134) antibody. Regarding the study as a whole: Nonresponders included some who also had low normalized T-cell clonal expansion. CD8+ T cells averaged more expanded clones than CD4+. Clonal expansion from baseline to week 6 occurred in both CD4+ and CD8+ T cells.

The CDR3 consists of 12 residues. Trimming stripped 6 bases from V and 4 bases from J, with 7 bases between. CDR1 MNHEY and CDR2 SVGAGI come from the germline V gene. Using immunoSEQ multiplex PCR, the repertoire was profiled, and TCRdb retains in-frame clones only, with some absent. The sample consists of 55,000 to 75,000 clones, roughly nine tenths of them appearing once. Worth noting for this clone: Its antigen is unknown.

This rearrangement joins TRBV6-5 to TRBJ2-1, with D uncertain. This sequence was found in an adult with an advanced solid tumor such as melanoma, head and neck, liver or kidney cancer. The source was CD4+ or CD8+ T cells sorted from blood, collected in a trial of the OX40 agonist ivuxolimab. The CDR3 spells CASSNTYNEQFF. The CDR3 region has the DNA TGTGCCAGCAGCAACACGTACAATGAGCAGTTCTTC.